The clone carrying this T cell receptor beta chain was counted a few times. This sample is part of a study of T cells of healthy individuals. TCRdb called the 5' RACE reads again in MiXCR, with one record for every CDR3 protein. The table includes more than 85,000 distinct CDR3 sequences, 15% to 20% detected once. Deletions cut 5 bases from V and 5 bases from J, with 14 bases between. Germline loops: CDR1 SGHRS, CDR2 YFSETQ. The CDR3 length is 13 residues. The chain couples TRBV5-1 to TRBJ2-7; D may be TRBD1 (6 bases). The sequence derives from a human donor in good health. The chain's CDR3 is CASSLQGSHEQYF. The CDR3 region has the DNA TGCGCCAGCAGTTTACAGGGTTCCCACGAGCAGTACTTC. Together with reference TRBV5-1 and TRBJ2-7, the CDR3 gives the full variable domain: KAGVTQTPRYLIKTRGQQVTLSCSPISGHRSVSWYQQTPGQGLQFLFEYFSETQRNKGNFPGRFSGRQFSNSRSEMNVSTLELGDSALYLCASSLQGSHEQYFGPGTRLTVT.